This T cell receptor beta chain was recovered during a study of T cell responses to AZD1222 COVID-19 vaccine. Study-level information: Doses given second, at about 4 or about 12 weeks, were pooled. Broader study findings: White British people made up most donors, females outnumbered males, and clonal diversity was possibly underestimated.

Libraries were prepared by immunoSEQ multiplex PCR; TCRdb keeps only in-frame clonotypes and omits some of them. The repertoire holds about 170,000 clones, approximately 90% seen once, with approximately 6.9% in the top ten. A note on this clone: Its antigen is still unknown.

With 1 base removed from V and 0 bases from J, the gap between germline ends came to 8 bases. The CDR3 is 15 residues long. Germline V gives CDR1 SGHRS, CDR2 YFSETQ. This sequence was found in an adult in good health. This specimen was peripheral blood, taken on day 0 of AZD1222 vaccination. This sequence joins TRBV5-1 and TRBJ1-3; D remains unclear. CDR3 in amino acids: CASSLYPSSGNTIYF. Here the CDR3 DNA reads TGCGCCAGCAGCTTGTATCCCTCCTCTGGAAACACCATATATTTT.